This T cell receptor beta chain was sequenced during a study of CD8+CD57+ T cells in acquired aplastic anemia. Study as a whole: An average of roughly 3 ug of DNA was obtained from sorted CD4+ and CD8+ cells. Whole-study findings and limits: Any difference that existed in CD8+ Simpson's diversity between patients and controls was not significant. Found in both controls and patients were approximately 29 CD8+ CDR3 sequences.

V lost 5 bases and J lost 0, with 13 bases in between. The CDR3 covers 16 residues. Germline V CDR1 and CDR2: LNHNV, YYDKDF (reference sequence). Worth noting for this clonotype: Its antigen is not known.

The use of genomic DNA as template underpinned the TCR beta VDJ and CDR3 profiling. TCRdb reanalysed the reads using MiXCR and keeps one entry per CDR3 protein. Among 200,000 or so distinct CDR3 sequences listed, about 64% were seen once. V gene TRBV15 combines with J gene TRBJ1-4, with a weak D call TRBD1 (5 bases). This TCR derives from a human donor with severe aplastic anemia or a healthy control (not recorded which). Sequences were obtained from sorted CD4+, CD8+, or CD8+CD57+ T cells (not recorded which) from PBMCs. This chain's CDR3 is CATSGWDGPTNEKLFF. The CDR3 region has the DNA TGTGCCACCAGCGGGTGGGACGGGCCAACTAATGAAAAACTGTTTTTT.